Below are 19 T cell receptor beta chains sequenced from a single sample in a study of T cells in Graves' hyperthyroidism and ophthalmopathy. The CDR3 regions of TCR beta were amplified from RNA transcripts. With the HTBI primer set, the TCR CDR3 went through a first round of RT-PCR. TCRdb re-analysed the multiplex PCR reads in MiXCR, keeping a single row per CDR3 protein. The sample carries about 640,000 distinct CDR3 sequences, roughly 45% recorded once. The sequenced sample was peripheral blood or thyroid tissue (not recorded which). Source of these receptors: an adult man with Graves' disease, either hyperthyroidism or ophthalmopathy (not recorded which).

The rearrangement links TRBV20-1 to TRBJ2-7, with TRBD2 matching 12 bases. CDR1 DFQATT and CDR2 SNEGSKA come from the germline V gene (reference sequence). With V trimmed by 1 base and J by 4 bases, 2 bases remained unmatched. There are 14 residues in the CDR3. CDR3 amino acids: CSARGTSGKYEQYF. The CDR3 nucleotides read TGCAGTGCTAGAGGGACTAGCGGGAAATACGAGCAGTACTTC.

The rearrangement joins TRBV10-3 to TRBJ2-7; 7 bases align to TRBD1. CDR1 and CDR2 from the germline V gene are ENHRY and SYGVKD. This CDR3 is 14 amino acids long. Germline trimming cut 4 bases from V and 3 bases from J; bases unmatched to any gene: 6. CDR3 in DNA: TGTGCCATCAGTGTGACAGGGCATGGCTACGAGCAGTACTTC. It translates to CAISVTGHGYEQYF.

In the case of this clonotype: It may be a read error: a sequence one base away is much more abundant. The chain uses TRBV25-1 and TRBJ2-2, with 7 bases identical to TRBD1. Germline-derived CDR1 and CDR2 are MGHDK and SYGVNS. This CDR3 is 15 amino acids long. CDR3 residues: CVSRWTGGYTGELFF. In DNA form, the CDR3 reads TGTGTCAGCAGATGGACAGGCGGGTACACCGGGGAGCTGTTTTTT.

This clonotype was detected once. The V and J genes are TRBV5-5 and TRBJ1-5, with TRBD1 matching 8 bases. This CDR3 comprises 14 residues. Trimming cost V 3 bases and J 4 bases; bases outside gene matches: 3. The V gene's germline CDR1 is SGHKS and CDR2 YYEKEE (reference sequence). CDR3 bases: TGTGCCAGCAGCTGGACAGGGAAAAATCAGCCCCAGCATTTT. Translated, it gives CASSWTGKNQPQHF.

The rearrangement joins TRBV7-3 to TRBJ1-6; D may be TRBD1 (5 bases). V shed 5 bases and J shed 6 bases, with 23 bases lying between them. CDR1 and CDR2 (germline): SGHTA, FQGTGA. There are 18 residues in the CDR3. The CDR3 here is CASSRVGGGDLSNSPLHF. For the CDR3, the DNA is TGTGCCAGCAGCCGGGTGGGGGGAGGGGATTTATCTAATTCACCCCTCCACTTT.

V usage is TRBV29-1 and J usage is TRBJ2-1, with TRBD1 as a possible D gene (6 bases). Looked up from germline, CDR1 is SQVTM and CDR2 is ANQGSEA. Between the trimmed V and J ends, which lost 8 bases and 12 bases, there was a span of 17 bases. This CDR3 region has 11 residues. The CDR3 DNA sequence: TGCAGCCCAAGCCAGGGGACGGGGCAGTTCTTC. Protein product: CSPSQGTGQFF.

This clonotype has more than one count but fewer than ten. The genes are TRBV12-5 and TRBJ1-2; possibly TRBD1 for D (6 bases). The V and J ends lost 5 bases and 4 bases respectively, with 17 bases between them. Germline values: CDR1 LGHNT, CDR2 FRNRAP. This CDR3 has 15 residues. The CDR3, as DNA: TGTGCTAGTGGTCCGCAACAGGGTGCTCTCTATGGCTACACCTTC. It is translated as CASGPQQGALYGYTF.

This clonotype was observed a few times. CDR3 in amino acids: CSASLMVTYYEQYF. In DNA form, the CDR3 reads TGCAGTGCTAGCCTAATGGTGACTTACTACGAGCAGTACTTC. The V gene is TRBV20-1, the J gene TRBJ2-7, with D hard to call. Looked up from germline, CDR1 is DFQATT and CDR2 is SNEGSKA (reference sequence). Between the trimmed V and J ends, which lost 3 bases and 3 bases, there was a span of 15 bases. The CDR3 is made up of 14 amino acids.

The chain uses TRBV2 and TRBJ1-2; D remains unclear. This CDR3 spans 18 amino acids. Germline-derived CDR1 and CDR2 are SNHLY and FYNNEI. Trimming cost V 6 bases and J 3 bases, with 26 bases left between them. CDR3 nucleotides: TGTGCCAGCAGCCAAGAGGTGGAAAGAAAAGCGGGCTACTATGGCTACACCTTC. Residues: CASSQEVERKAGYYGYTF.

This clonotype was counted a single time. The chain's CDR3 is CASSLEGQGAMAFF. The CDR3 DNA sequence: TGTGCCAGCAGCTTAGAGGGACAGGGGGCCATGGCTTTCTTT. This chain connects TRBV7-2 to TRBJ1-1; 12 bases align to TRBD1. CDR1 SGHTA and CDR2 FQGNSA come from the germline V gene. Trimming removed 1 base from V and 11 bases from J; junction bases left unmatched: 5. There are 14 residues in the CDR3.

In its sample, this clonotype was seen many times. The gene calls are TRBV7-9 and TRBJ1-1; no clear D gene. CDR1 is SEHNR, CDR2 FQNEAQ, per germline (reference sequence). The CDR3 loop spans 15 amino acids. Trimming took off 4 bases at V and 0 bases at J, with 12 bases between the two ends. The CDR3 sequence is CASSSPGGMNTEAFF. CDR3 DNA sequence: TGTGCCAGCAGCTCACCGGGAGGGATGAACACTGAAGCTTTCTTT.

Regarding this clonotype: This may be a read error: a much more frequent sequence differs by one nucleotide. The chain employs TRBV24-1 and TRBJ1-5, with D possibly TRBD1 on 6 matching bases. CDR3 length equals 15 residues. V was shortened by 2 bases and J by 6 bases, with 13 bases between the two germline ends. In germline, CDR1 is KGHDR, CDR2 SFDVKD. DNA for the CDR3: TGTGCCACCAGTGATTCAAGGCGGGGGCTTCAGCCCCAGCATTTT. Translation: CATSDSRRGLQPQHF.

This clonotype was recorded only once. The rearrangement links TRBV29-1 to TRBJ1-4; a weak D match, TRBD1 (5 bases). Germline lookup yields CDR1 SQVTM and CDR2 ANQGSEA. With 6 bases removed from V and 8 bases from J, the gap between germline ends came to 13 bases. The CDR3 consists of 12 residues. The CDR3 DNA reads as TGCAGCGTGGGGGAACCGGGGGAAAAACTGTTTTTT. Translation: CSVGEPGEKLFF.

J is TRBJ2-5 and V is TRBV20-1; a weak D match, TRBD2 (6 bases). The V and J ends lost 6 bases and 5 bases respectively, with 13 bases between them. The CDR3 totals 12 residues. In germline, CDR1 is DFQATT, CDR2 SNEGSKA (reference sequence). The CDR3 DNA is TGCAGTGCCGGCGGGGCAGAGGAGACCCAGTACTTC. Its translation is CSAGGAEETQYF.

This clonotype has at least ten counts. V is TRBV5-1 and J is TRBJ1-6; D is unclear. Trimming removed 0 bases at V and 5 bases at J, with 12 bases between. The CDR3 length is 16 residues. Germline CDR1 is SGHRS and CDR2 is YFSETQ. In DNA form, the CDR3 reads TGCGCCAGCAGCTTGGCCACACGAGAAGATAATTCACCCCTCCACTTT. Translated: CASSLATREDNSPLHF.

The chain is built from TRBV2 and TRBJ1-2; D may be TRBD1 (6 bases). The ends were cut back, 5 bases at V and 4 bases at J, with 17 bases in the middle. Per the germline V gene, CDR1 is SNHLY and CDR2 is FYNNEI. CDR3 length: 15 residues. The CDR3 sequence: CASSLPGQPIYGYTF. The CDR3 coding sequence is TGTGCCAGCAGTCTCCCCGGACAGCCTATCTATGGCTACACCTTC.

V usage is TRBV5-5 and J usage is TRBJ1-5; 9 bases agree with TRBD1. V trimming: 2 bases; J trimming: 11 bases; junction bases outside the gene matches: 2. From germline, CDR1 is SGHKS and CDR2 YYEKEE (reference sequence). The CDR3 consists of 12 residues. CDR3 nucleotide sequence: TGTGCCAGCAGCTTACAGGGGGCGGCCCAGCATTTT. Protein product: CASSLQGAAQHF.

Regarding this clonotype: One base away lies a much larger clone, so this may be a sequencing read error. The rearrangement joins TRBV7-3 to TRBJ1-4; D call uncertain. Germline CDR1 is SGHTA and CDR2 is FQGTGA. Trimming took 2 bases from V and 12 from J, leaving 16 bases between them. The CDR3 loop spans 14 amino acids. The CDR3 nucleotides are TGTGCCAGCAGCTTAGTGGAAGGATCGGAAGAACTGTTTTTT. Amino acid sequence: CASSLVEGSEELFF.

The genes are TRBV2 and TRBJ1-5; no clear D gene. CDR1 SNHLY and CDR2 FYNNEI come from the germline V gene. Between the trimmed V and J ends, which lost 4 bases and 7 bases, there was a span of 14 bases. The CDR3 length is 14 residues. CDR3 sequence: CASSATLKRQPQHF. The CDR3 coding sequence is TGTGCCAGCAGTGCGACCCTTAAGCGGCAGCCCCAGCATTTT.